Below, one T cell receptor beta chain is given with its context. The antigen is not known. The data were taken from a study of cytomegalovirus exposure and HLA in healthy donors. The overall study: Counted in an early data release were 65 million to 100 million unique TCRs from HLA-typed donors.

Overall study results and limits: Overall, approximately 150 TCR beta chains were annotated as cytomegalovirus-associated.

The primer mix had 60 Vbeta and 13 Jbeta primers. Profiled with immunoSEQ multiplex PCR; TCRdb holds only in-frame clones, not every one. In the table there are more than 80,000 clones, roughly 79% of which are singletons. Sequenced: PBMCs. This receptor was taken from a woman aged 70 to 79 in good health and CMV-seropositive.

The CDR3 bases are TGTGCCAGCAGCTTGGGGGGAGGGAATTCACCCCTCCACTTT. It yields the protein CASSLGGGNSPLHF. The V call is TRBV5-5, the J call TRBJ1-6; D ambiguous. The CDR3 length is 14 residues. The germline V gene encodes CDR1 SGHKS and CDR2 YYEKEE (reference sequence). V shed 0 bases and J shed 7 bases, with 8 bases lying between them.